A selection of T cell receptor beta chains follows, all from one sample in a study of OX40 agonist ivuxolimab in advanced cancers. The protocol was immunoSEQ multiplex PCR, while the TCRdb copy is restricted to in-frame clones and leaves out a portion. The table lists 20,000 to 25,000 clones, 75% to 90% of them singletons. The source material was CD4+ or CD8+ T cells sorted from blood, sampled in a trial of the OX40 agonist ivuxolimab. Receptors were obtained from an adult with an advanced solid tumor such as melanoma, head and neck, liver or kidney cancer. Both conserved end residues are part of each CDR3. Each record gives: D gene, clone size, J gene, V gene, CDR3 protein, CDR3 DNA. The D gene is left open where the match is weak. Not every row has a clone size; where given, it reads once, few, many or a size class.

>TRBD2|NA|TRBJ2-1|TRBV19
CASSRTSGIYNEQFF
TGTGCCAGTAGTAGGACTAGCGGCATCTACAATGAGCAGTTCTTC
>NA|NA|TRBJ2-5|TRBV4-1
CASSQDSNVQETQYF
TGCGCCAGCAGCCAAGATAGTAACGTCCAAGAGACCCAGTACTTC
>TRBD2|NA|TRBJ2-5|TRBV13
CASSVREGRETQYF
TGTGCCAGCAGCGTCCGGGAGGGGCGAGAGACCCAGTACTTC
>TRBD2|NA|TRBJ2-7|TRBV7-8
CASSLVVSAGDEQYF
TGTGCCAGCAGCTTAGTCGTGTCAGCGGGAGACGAGCAGTACTTC
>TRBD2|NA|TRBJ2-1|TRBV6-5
CASSYGTSDYNEQFF
TGTGCCAGCAGTTACGGGACTAGCGACTACAATGAGCAGTTCTTC
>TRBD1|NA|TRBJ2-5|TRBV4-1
CASSPSGRGNQETQYF
TGCGCCAGCAGCCCTTCTGGCAGGGGGAACCAAGAGACCCAGTACTTC
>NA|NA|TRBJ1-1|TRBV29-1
CSVEGRATEAFF
TGCAGCGTTGAAGGCAGGGCAACTGAAGCTTTCTTT
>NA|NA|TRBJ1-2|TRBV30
CAWSESRLKKTF
TGTGCCTGGAGTGAATCGAGACTAAAGAAAACCTTC
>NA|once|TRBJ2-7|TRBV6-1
CASSEEGRYEQYF
TGTGCCAGCAGTGAAGAGGGACGCTACGAGCAGTACTTC
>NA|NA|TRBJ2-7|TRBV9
CASSVGSGIYEQYF
TGTGCCAGCAGCGTAGGTTCGGGAATTTACGAGCAGTACTTC
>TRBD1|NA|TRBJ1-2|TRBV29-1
CSGMTGAFYTF
TGCAGCGGGATGACAGGGGCGTTCTACACCTTC
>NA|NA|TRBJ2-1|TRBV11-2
CASSPSNEQFF
TGTGCCAGCAGCCCATCTAATGAGCAGTTCTTC
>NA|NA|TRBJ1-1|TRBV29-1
CSLSLNTEAFF
TGCAGCCTCTCCCTGAACACTGAAGCTTTCTTT
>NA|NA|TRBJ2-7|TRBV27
CASSPGRSYEQYF
TGTGCCAGCAGTCCAGGCCGCTCCTACGAGCAGTACTTC
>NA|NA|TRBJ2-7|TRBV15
CATSRDWNNEQYF
TGTGCCACCAGCAGGGACTGGAACAACGAGCAGTACTTC
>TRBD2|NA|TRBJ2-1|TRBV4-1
CASRGTVTSGIQEQFF
TGCGCCAGCAGGGGGACTGTTACTAGCGGGATACAGGAGCAGTTCTTC
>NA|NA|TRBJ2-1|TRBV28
CASSSAGVPNEQFF
TGTGCCAGCAGTTCGGCGGGCGTCCCCAATGAGCAGTTCTTC
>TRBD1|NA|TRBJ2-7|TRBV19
CASRSGTETYEQYF
TGTGCCAGTAGGTCCGGGACAGAAACCTACGAGCAGTACTTC
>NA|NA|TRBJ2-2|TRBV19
CASSIGGRELPGELFF
TGTGCCAGTAGTATCGGGGGGCGGGAGCTCCCCGGGGAGCTGTTTTTT
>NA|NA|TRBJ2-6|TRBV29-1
CSVESRSSGANVLTF
TGCAGCGTTGAAAGTAGGTCCTCTGGGGCCAACGTCCTGACTTTC
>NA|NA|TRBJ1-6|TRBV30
CAWRKDLYNSPLHF
TGTGCCTGGAGAAAGGACCTATATAATTCACCCCTCCACTTT
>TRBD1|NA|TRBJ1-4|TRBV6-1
CASSDFPGGSEKLFF
TGTGCCAGCAGTGACTTCCCAGGGGGTAGTGAAAAACTGTTTTTT
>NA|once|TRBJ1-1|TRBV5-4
CASSLALGTEAFF
TGTGCCAGCAGCTTGGCTTTGGGCACTGAAGCTTTCTTT
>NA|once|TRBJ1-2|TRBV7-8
CASSSASAAANYGYTF
TGTGCCAGCAGCTCCGCCTCGGCTGCGGCTAACTATGGCTACACCTTC
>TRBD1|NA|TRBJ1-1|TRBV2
CASSDWTGENTEAFF
TGTGCCAGCAGTGACTGGACAGGGGAGAACACTGAAGCTTTCTTT
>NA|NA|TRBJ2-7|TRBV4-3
CASSQDIGGYYEQYF
TGCGCCAGCAGCCAAGATATAGGGGGGTACTACGAGCAGTACTTC
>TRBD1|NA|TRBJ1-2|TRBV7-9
CASTSGAGGGYTF
TGTGCCAGCACCTCCGGGGCAGGGGGTGGCTACACCTTC
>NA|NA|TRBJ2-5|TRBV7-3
CASSLTYSGVETQYF
TGTGCCAGCAGCTTAACGTACTCGGGTGTAGAGACCCAGTACTTC
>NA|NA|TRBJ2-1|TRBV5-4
CASSLVAGTYNEQFF
TGTGCCAGCAGCTTGGTTGCGGGGACTTACAATGAGCAGTTCTTC
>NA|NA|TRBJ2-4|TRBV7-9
CASSMTMTKNIQYF
TGTGCCAGCAGCATGACTATGACCAAAAACATTCAGTACTTC
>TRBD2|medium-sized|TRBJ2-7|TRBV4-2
CASSPASGPYEQYF
TGTGCCAGCAGCCCCGCTAGCGGACCCTACGAGCAGTACTTC
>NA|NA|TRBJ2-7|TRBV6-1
CASSRTSRSYEQYF
TGTGCCAGCAGTAGGACATCCCGCTCCTACGAGCAGTACTTC
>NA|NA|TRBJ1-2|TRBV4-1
CASSLLRSLRGYTF
TGCGCCAGCAGCCTACTCAGGAGCCTGCGGGGCTACACCTTC
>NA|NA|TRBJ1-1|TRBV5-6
CASLWGGGNTEAFF
TGTGCCAGCCTCTGGGGAGGGGGGAACACTGAAGCTTTCTTT
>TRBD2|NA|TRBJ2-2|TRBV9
CASSAAGGANTGELFF
TGTGCCAGCAGCGCGGCGGGAGGAGCGAACACCGGGGAGCTGTTTTTT
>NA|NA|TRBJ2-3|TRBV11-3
CASSLSSTEMLYF
TGTGCCAGCAGTCTTTCCTCGACAGAGATGCTTTATTTT
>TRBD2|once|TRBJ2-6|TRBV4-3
CASSETSGSGANVLTF
TGCGCCAGCAGCGAGACTAGCGGATCTGGGGCCAACGTCCTGACTTTC
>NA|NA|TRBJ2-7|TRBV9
CASSSPDSYEQYF
TGTGCCAGCAGCTCCCCGGACTCCTACGAGCAGTACTTC
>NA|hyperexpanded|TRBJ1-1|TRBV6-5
CASSYVKSLGTEAFF
TGTGCCAGCAGTTACGTGAAGTCGCTAGGGACTGAAGCTTTCTTT
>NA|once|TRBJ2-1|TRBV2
CASRDPVGSPHNEQFF
TGTGCCAGCAGGGACCCCGTTGGCAGTCCGCACAATGAGCAGTTCTTC
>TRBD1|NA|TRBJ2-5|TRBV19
CASSLSGTGYKETQYF
TGTGCCAGTAGCCTTTCCGGGACAGGGTACAAAGAGACCCAGTACTTC
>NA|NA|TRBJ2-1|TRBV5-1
CASSLVLGANEQFF
TGCGCCAGCAGCTTGGTTCTGGGGGCGAATGAGCAGTTCTTC
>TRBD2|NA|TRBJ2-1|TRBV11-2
CASSRTSGSSYNEQFF
TGTGCCAGCAGTCGGACTAGCGGGAGCTCCTACAATGAGCAGTTCTTC
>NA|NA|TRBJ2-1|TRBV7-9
CASSFSLLEQFF
TGTGCCAGCAGCTTCTCACTTCTTGAGCAGTTCTTC
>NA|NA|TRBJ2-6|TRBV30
CAWTSGGVSGANVLTF
TGTGCCTGGACCTCTGGCGGAGTATCTGGGGCCAACGTCCTGACTTTC
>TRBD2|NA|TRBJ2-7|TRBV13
CASSKARTSGSNEQYF
TGTGCCAGCAGCAAGGCCCGGACTAGCGGGAGTAACGAGCAGTACTTC
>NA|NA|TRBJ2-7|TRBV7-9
CASSLDVNEQYF
TGTGCCAGCAGCTTAGACGTGAACGAGCAGTACTTC
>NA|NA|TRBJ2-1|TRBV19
CACNPGSSYNEQFF
TGTGCCTGCAACCCGGGAAGCTCCTACAATGAGCAGTTCTTC
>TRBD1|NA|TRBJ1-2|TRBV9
CASSAGTGIYGYTF
TGTGCCAGCAGCGCCGGGACAGGAATCTATGGCTACACCTTC
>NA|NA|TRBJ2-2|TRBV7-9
CASSDGPPQAGELFF
TGTGCCAGCAGCGACGGGCCACCGCAAGCCGGGGAGCTGTTTTTT
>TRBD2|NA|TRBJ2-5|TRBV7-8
CASSLVIGRGETQYF
TGTGCCAGCAGCTTAGTCATCGGGAGGGGTGAGACCCAGTACTTC
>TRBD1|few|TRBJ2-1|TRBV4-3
CASSQDGTGGYNEQFF
TGCGCCAGCAGCCAAGATGGGACAGGGGGCTACAATGAGCAGTTCTTC